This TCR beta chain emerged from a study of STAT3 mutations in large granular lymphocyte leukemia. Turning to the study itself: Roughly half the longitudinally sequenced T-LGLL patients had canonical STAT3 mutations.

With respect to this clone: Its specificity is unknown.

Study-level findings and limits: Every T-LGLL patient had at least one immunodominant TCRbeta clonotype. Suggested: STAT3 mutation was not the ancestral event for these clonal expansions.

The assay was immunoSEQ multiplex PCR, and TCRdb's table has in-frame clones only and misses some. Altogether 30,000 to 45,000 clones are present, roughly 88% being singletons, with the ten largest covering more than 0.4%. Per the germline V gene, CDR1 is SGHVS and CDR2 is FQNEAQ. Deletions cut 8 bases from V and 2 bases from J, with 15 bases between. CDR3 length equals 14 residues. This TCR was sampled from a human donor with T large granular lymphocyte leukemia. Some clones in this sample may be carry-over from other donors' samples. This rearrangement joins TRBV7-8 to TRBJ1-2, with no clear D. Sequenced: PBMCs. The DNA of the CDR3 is TGTGCCAGCGCCCCAGGCCACAAGAACTATGGCTACACCTTC. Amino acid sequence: CASAPGHKNYGYTF. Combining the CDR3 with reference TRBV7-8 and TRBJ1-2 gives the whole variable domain GAGVSQSPRYKVAKRGQDVALRCDPISGHVSLFWYQQALGQGPEFLTYFQNEAQLDKSGLPSDRFFAERPEGSVSTLKIQRTQQEDSAVYLCASAPGHKNYGYTFGSGTRLTVV.